This entry describes one T cell receptor (beta chain). This clone has a handful of counts. This clone's antigen is unknown. No qualities accompany the bases; no much larger clone lies one base away. This entry comes from a study of CD4 T cells in relation to SARS-CoV-2 and coronaviruses (dated by TCRdb to the early 2020s). Background for the entire study: In the ViraFEST assay, PBMCs were cultured with antigen for roughly eleven days, after which TCR beta CDR3s were sequenced to identify clonal expansions specific to the antigen. Using patient-derived lymphoblastoid cell lines, the shared crossreactive spike epitopes were mapped to their HLA restriction. A different TCR-beta assay, based on Illumina, was used to sequence expansion assays from other donors in the study. The Adaptive Biotechnologies TCR-sequencing kit was used for samples from a few pre-COVID donors and for the naive versus memory experiments, whereas the other data were Illumina-based. An HIV-1 Nef peptide pool or a no-peptide culture served as the negative reference condition. At the level of individual TCR clonotypes, the study evaluated whether memory CD4+ T cells crossreact between the spike proteins of SARS-CoV-2 and those of common cold coronaviruses.

Libraries came from the immunoSEQ multiplex PCR assay. Regarding the original processing steps: During preprocessing, nonproductive sequences were removed, as were CDR3s that did not start with C, did not end with F or W, or were shorter than 7 amino acids. Antigen-specific clonotypes were called with the MANAFEST web app, based on expansion relative to reference and other culture wells. A clone counted as positive if significantly expanded in 2 of 3 replicate wells versus the reference culture at FDR below 0.05. Positive clones also required significant expansion versus all other tandem wells and an odds ratio above 5. Pairwise Levenshtein distance, computed with the stringdist R package after three terminal residues were trimmed from each end, was used as the measure of CDR3 homology. TCRdb holds this immuneACCESS table with in-frame rearrangements only. Some clones are missing; in checked studies, unresolved V genes explain under half, and the rest has no known cause. D and trimming come from the DNA, and the V and J calls and clone size come from that table. For this sample there are 9,000 to 13,000 clones; about 81% appear just once. The ten top clones hold roughly a sixth of the sample.

The study at large found these results: Compared with monoreactive clones, crossreactive clones had significantly weaker SARS-CoV-2-driven expansion, a result consistent with antigenic imprinting. Since the crossreactivity analysis centred on spike protein, crossreactivity against other viral proteins was not assessed. No donor contributed both pre-pandemic and post-infection samples, which limited tracing the source of pre-existing responses. Small numbers of patients and of tested TCRs limited the study. Memory CD4+ clonotypes crossrecognizing SARS-CoV-2 and at least one common cold coronavirus spike were found in around 59% of donors.

CD4+ T cells from unexposed donors were collected before the COVID-19 pandemic (2011-2018). Following 10 days of culture, the EasySep CD4+ T cell isolation kit was used to isolate CD4+ T cells. Unexposed donor CD4+ T cells were tested for reactivity to SARS-CoV-2 S and N and four common cold coronavirus spike pools, as cell number allowed. Each well received 2.2 million or so PBMCs, cultured in IMDM supplemented with around 5% human AB serum and roughly 10 IU/ml IL-2. Half of the culture medium was replaced with fresh IL-2-containing medium on days 3 and 7. In general, every peptide culture condition was set up in three replicate wells. The leukapheresis product used for the unexposed donors was purchased from a commercial source. Ficoll-Paque PLUS gradient centrifugation was used to isolate PBMCs from either whole blood or leukapheresis product. PBMCs were either used fresh in the expansion assay or cryopreserved at -140 degrees C. The QIAamp Micro DNA Kit was used to extract genomic DNA from the CD4+ T cells.

The sequenced sample was CD4+ T cells from PBMCs, cultured in vitro. The receptor's source is a human donor in good health.

The CDR3 protein: CASRGPNSNQPQHF. The nucleotide sequence is given as TGTGCCAGTAGAGGTCCGAATAGCAATCAGCCCCAGCATTTT. This receptor chain uses TRBV19 and TRBJ1-5, with no confidently assigned D gene. Relative to germline, V is 6 bases shorter and J is 0 bases shorter, with 9 bases between their ends. From its cysteine to its phenylalanine, the CDR3 spans 14 amino acids. Only the CDR3 portion is preserved as DNA: 42 bases, with reading frame beginning at the first base. CDR1 LNHDA and CDR2 SQIVND are derived from the germline V gene (reference sequence).